These 27 T cell receptor beta chains came from one sample sequenced in a study of CD8 T cells in ankylosing spondylitis. TCRdb used MiXCR to reprocess the 5' RACE reads, holding one entry per CDR3 protein. The repertoire includes some 27,000 distinct CDR3 sequences, less than 6.5% of them detected once, and around 1.8% sits in the top ten. The sequencing input was blood, either unsorted or a sorted T cell fraction (not recorded which). The receptors come from a female donor with ankylosing spondylitis or in good health (not recorded which).

This clonotype was picked up many times. The chain links TRBV9 to TRBJ2-7; D tentatively fits TRBD1 or TRBD2 (7 bases each). In germline, CDR1 is SGDLS, CDR2 YYNGEE. CDR3 size: 14 residues. V lost 3 bases and J lost 3, with 13 bases in between. CDR3 nucleotides: TGTGCCAGCAGCGCTCAGGGGGGGGACTACGAGCAGTACTTC. Translated, it gives CASSAQGGDYEQYF.

This clonotype was detected many times. This chain uses TRBV9 with TRBJ1-6, with TRBD1 matching 7 bases. This CDR3 is 14 amino acids long. Germline assignment: CDR1 SGDLS and CDR2 YYNGEE. CDR3 sequence reads: CASRSGTANSPLHF. The CDR3, as DNA: TGTGCAAGCCGATCCGGGACAGCTAATTCACCCCTCCACTTT.

Relative to its sample, this clonotype is medium-sized. The chain couples TRBV9 to TRBJ1-6; no reliable D call. The CDR3 runs 16 residues. Deletions cut 3 bases from V and 4 bases from J, with 14 bases between. Germline V gene lookup returns CDR1 SGDLS and CDR2 YYNGEE. The CDR3 is CASSATTRQYNSPLHF. CDR3 bases: TGTGCCAGCAGCGCGACAACCCGACAATATAATTCACCCCTCCACTTT.

This clonotype was detected ten times or more. The junction differs from germline at one of its ends, possibly a read error. J is TRBJ2-5 and V is TRBV9, with D possibly being TRBD1 or TRBD2 (7 bases each). The V gene's germline CDR1 is SGDLS and CDR2 YYNGEE. This CDR3 comprises 15 residues. The CDR3 bases are TGTGCCAGCAGCGTAGACCCCTCTCCCGTGGCAGGGGGGGATTTC. Translation gives CASSVDPSPVAGGDF.

In its sample, this clonotype was seen a few times. The genes are TRBV9 and TRBJ2-5; possible D gene TRBD2, 6 bases. Germline V lookup: CDR1 SGDLS, CDR2 YYNGEE. The V and J ends lost 4 bases and 5 bases respectively, with 12 bases between them. The CDR3 sequence is 13 residues long. The CDR3 nucleotides read TGTGCCAGCAGCCCGGGACTGCGGGAGACCCAGTACTTC. Amino acids: CASSPGLRETQYF.

This clonotype has ten or more counts. This chain's CDR3 is CASSVSSGGPYEQYF. The CDR3 bases are TGTGCCAGCAGCGTATCCAGCGGGGGTCCCTACGAGCAGTACTTC. This sequence joins TRBV9 and TRBJ2-7; TRBD2 matches at 8 bases. Germline V CDR1 and CDR2: SGDLS, YYNGEE. The CDR3 has 15 amino acids. V was pared by 1 base and J by 2 bases, with 5 bases of the junction left unmatched. Full variable domain (missing parts from reference TRBV9 and TRBJ2-7): DSGVTQTPKHLITATGQRVTLRCSPRSGDLSVYWYQQSLDQGLQFLIQYYNGEERAKGNILERFSAQQFPDLHSELNLSSLELGDSALYFCASSVSSGGPYEQYFGPGTRLTVT.

This clonotype was recorded at least ten times. This chain connects TRBV9 to TRBJ2-1; 9 bases agree with TRBD1. The V segment lost 3 bases and the J segment 2 bases; nucleotides outside the gene matches: 3. The V gene's germline CDR1 is SGDLS and CDR2 YYNGEE. This CDR3 has 15 amino acids. CDR3 DNA: TGTGCCAGCAGCGGCCGGGACAGGGCCTACAATGAGCAGTTCTTC. Its protein is CASSGRDRAYNEQFF. Together with reference TRBV9 and TRBJ2-1, the CDR3 gives the full variable domain: DSGVTQTPKHLITATGQRVTLRCSPRSGDLSVYWYQQSLDQGLQFLIQYYNGEERAKGNILERFSAQQFPDLHSELNLSSLELGDSALYFCASSGRDRAYNEQFFGPGTRLTVL.

This clonotype came up a few times. The rearrangement joins TRBV9 to TRBJ2-6; D is perhaps TRBD1 (7 bases). The germline V gene encodes CDR1 SGDLS and CDR2 YYNGEE. This CDR3 region has 18 residues. Trimming stripped 0 bases from V and 0 bases from J, with 13 bases between. The CDR3 protein is CASSVAGGTASGANVLTF. For the CDR3, the DNA is TGTGCCAGCAGCGTAGCAGGGGGGACGGCCTCTGGGGCCAACGTCCTGACTTTC.

In its sample, this clonotype was seen many times. The V gene is TRBV9, the J gene TRBJ2-2, with 8 bases aligning to TRBD2. There are 18 residues in the CDR3. Unmatched junction bases numbered 11, after V lost 0 bases and J lost 4 bases. Germline V lookup: CDR1 SGDLS, CDR2 YYNGEE. The CDR3 reads CASSVGKSGGVGTGELFF. The CDR3 DNA reads as TGTGCCAGCAGCGTAGGGAAATCGGGAGGGGTCGGCACCGGGGAGCTGTTTTTT.

The chain employs TRBV9 and TRBJ2-2, with a weak D call TRBD1 (5 bases). CDR3 length equals 13 residues. Trimming removed 3 bases at V and 4 bases at J, with 7 bases between. Germline CDR1 SGDLS, CDR2 YYNGEE. Here the CDR3 reads CASSGRVTGELFF. CDR3 DNA: TGTGCCAGCAGCGGCAGGGTCACCGGGGAGCTGTTTTTT.

This clonotype was detected ten times or more. The chain is built from TRBV9 and TRBJ2-6; D not resolved. The V end was cut by 4 bases, the J end by 0 bases, with 11 bases between. This CDR3 contains 16 residues. Germline V CDR1 and CDR2: SGDLS, YYNGEE. CDR3 sequence: CASSPPSHSGANVLTF. The CDR3 DNA reads TGTGCCAGCAGCCCCCCAAGTCACTCTGGGGCCAACGTCCTGACTTTC.

Only a few counts were recorded for this clonotype. The rearrangement joins TRBV9 to TRBJ2-2; D not certain. The V end lost 2 bases, the J end lost 3 bases, and 8 bases lay between the germline ends. The CDR3 has 14 residues. The germline CDR1 and CDR2 sequences are SGDLS and YYNGEE. The chain's CDR3 is CASSVSEYTGELFF. The CDR3 nucleotides read TGTGCCAGCAGCGTTTCGGAGTACACCGGGGAGCTGTTTTTT.

This clonotype showed up many times. The chain joins TRBV9 to TRBJ2-1; D gene ambiguous. Germline lookup yields CDR1 SGDLS and CDR2 YYNGEE. The CDR3 length is 14 residues. Between the trimmed V and J ends, which lost 0 bases and 7 bases, there was a span of 11 bases. The CDR3 DNA follows: TGTGCCAGCAGCGTAGAACTATTCGGGAATGAGCAGTTCTTC. It translates to CASSVELFGNEQFF.

There are many counts of this clonotype. This rearrangement joins TRBV9 to TRBJ2-7; 7 bases are a match to TRBD2. This CDR3 contains 15 residues. Per germline, CDR1 SGDLS and CDR2 YYNGEE. V lost 2 bases to trimming and J lost 3 bases; unmatched junction nucleotides: 8. The CDR3 sequence is CASSVGESGVYEQYF. CDR3 DNA sequence: TGTGCCAGCAGCGTGGGCGAGAGCGGGGTCTACGAGCAGTACTTC.

This clonotype was seen a handful of times. In DNA, the CDR3 is TGTGCCAGCAGCGTACGCCCGACAGGGGGCCGAGAGACCCAGTACTTC. It encodes CASSVRPTGGRETQYF. The chain links TRBV9 to TRBJ2-5, with 10 nucleotides matching TRBD1. The V and J ends lost 1 base and 4 bases, in that order; junction bases with no gene match: 7. The CDR3 consists of 16 residues. Germline CDR1 and CDR2: SGDLS and YYNGEE.

Many counts were recorded for this clonotype. The chain combines TRBV9 with TRBJ2-1; the match to TRBD1 covers 9 bases. J was trimmed by 7 bases and V by 0 bases; bases with no gene match: 11. CDR1 is SGDLS, CDR2 YYNGEE, per germline. The CDR3 is made up of 17 amino acids. CDR3 sequence: CASSVVPRTGELNEQFF. The DNA for the CDR3 is TGTGCCAGCAGCGTAGTCCCGAGGACAGGGGAATTAAATGAGCAGTTCTTC.

In its sample, this clonotype was seen many times. This may come from a read error, since a much larger clone is one base off. The rearrangement links TRBV9 to TRBJ2-1, with 8 bases fitting TRBD2. Per germline, CDR1 SGDLS and CDR2 YYNGEE. The CDR3 sequence is 16 residues long. The CDR3: CASSVGVGLDGNEHFF. For the CDR3, the DNA is TGTGCCAGCAGCGTGGGGGTGGGACTAGACGGCAATGAGCATTTCTTC.

This clonotype showed up many times. The V call is TRBV9, the J call TRBJ2-5, with 12 bases that match TRBD2. V lost 3 bases and J lost 5; bases outside the gene matches: 8. The CDR3 extends over 16 amino acids. Germline V CDR1 and CDR2: SGDLS, YYNGEE. The CDR3 nucleotides are TGTGCCAGCAGCGCAAGACTAGCGGGAGCCGGTGAGACCCAGTACTTC. Protein sequence: CASSARLAGAGETQYF.

J is TRBJ2-2 and V is TRBV9; no definite D call. V lost 3 bases, J lost 7 bases, and 4 bases lay in between. CDR1 and CDR2 (germline): SGDLS, YYNGEE. The CDR3 totals 11 residues. CDR3 in DNA: TGTGCCAGCAGCGAGGGCGGGGAGCTGTTTTTT. Translated, it gives CASSEGGELFF.

There are a few counts of this clonotype. This chain uses TRBV9 with TRBJ2-3, with TRBD1 matching over 8 bases. The CDR3 totals 14 residues. With V trimmed by 4 bases and J by 5 bases, 6 bases remained unmatched. Germline V lookup: CDR1 SGDLS, CDR2 YYNGEE. CDR3 nucleotide sequence: TGTGCCAGCAGCCCCGGACAGGGCAGAGATACGCAGTATTTT. Encoded protein: CASSPGQGRDTQYF. The full variable domain, in which reference TRBV9 and TRBJ2-3 provide the parts outside the CDR3, is DSGVTQTPKHLITATGQRVTLRCSPRSGDLSVYWYQQSLDQGLQFLIQYYNGEERAKGNILERFSAQQFPDLHSELNLSSLELGDSALYFCASSPGQGRDTQYFGPGTRLTVL.

The gene calls are TRBV9 and TRBJ2-6; D may be TRBD1 (5 bases). CDR1 and CDR2 (germline): SGDLS, YYNGEE. Trimming shortened V by 3 bases and J by 1 base, and 8 bases separated the two germline ends. CDR3 length: 15 amino acids. CDR3 region: CASSATASGANVLTF. The CDR3 DNA follows: TGTGCCAGCAGCGCGACAGCGTCTGGGGCCAACGTCCTGACTTTC.

By sample fraction, this clonotype is medium-sized. The chain has TRBV9 and TRBJ1-2, with 7 bases fitting TRBD1. V gave up 4 bases and J gave up 3 bases; unmatched junction bases: 6. This CDR3 is 14 amino acids long. Germline V gene lookup returns CDR1 SGDLS and CDR2 YYNGEE. The CDR3 spells CASSPTGADYGYTF. The CDR3, as DNA: TGTGCCAGCAGCCCCACAGGGGCGGACTATGGCTACACCTTC.

The table lists this clonotype with many counts. The genes are TRBV9 and TRBJ2-7; 8 nucleotides align to TRBD1. CDR1 is SGDLS, CDR2 YYNGEE, per germline. The V segment lost 7 bases and the J segment 1 base; nucleotides outside the gene matches: 4. The CDR3 is made up of 13 amino acids. CDR3 sequence reads: CASGTGGSYEQYF. The DNA for the CDR3 is TGTGCCAGCGGGACAGGAGGGTCCTACGAGCAGTACTTC. The full variable domain, completed using reference TRBV9 and TRBJ2-7, is DSGVTQTPKHLITATGQRVTLRCSPRSGDLSVYWYQQSLDQGLQFLIQYYNGEERAKGNILERFSAQQFPDLHSELNLSSLELGDSALYFCASGTGGSYEQYFGPGTRLTVT.

The chain employs TRBV9 and TRBJ2-7; 8 bases map to TRBD2. This CDR3 is built from 15 residues. V was pared by 4 bases and J by 0 bases, with 6 bases of the junction left unmatched. Germline loops: CDR1 SGDLS, CDR2 YYNGEE. In DNA form, the CDR3 reads TGTGCCAGCAGCCCGCGGGGGGCTAACTCCTACGAGCAGTACTTC. Its protein product is CASSPRGANSYEQYF. The complete variable domain, with remaining parts taken from reference TRBV9 and TRBJ2-7, reads DSGVTQTPKHLITATGQRVTLRCSPRSGDLSVYWYQQSLDQGLQFLIQYYNGEERAKGNILERFSAQQFPDLHSELNLSSLELGDSALYFCASSPRGANSYEQYFGPGTRLTVT.

This clonotype was seen at least ten times. The rearrangement joins TRBV9 to TRBJ1-1; weak D call: TRBD1 (5 bases). This CDR3 spans 13 amino acids. Between the trimmed V and J ends, which lost 4 bases and 0 bases, there was a span of 7 bases. Per germline, CDR1 SGDLS and CDR2 YYNGEE. CDR3 DNA: TGTGCCAGCAGCTCGGGGGTGAACACTGAAGCTTTCTTT. Translating it yields CASSSGVNTEAFF.

This clonotype has ten or more counts. V is TRBV9 and J is TRBJ2-1, with TRBD2 identical over 14 bases. CDR1 and CDR2 (germline): SGDLS, YYNGEE. J was trimmed by 9 bases and V by 3 bases; bases with no gene match: 8. The CDR3 covers 16 residues. CDR3 in DNA: TGTGCCAGCAGCGAGACCGGGACTAGCGGGAGTCGTGAGCAGTTCTTC. Its protein is CASSETGTSGSREQFF.

This clonotype is classed as medium-sized. The V gene is TRBV9, the J gene TRBJ1-2; D unclear. V was clipped by 0 bases and J by 2 bases, with 11 bases between them. CDR3 length: 15 amino acids. CDR1 is SGDLS, CDR2 YYNGEE, per germline. The CDR3 loop is CASSVARDGNYGYTF. The CDR3 DNA follows: TGTGCCAGCAGCGTAGCTCGGGATGGAAACTATGGCTACACCTTC.